Listed below are T cell receptor beta chains from one sample, sequenced in a study of identical twins. In TCRdb, the 5' RACE reads were re-called with MiXCR into one record per CDR3 protein. The table records around 570,000 distinct CDR3 sequences, 7.5% to 10% of them present only once. The sample also formed part of further work on yellow fever vaccine responses in identical twins.

What was sequenced was PBMCs. Receptors originate from a young woman in good health. Both conserved end residues are part of each CDR3. Fields, in order: J gene, V gene, CDR3 protein.

>TRBJ1-3|TRBV10-3
CAIDGGIGNTIYF
>TRBJ2-2|TRBV5-1
CASSLGRGFRNTGELFF
>TRBJ2-1|TRBV28
CASSLPTSGRAREQFF
>TRBJ1-4|TRBV9
CASSVDGRELFF
>TRBJ2-5|TRBV5-1
CASSGRGQNGETQYF
>TRBJ2-3|TRBV7-2
CASSLLSGIQDTQYF
>TRBJ2-7|TRBV14
CASSQGRVGQYF
>TRBJ2-1|TRBV3-1
CASSQDGRVLLWEQFF
>TRBJ2-2|TRBV11-2
CANPADNTGELFF
>TRBJ2-6|TRBV7-9
CASSLGDGTGANVLTF
>TRBJ2-1|TRBV20-1
CSALTLLANEQFF
>TRBJ2-3|TRBV12-3/TRBV12-4
CASSLENRDSDTQYF
>TRBJ2-2|TRBV19
CASGGLAGTPGELFF
>TRBJ2-7|TRBV4-1
CASSQIEPGLFYEQYF
>TRBJ1-1|TRBV5-1
CASSLAVGNTEAFF
>TRBJ2-7|TRBV10-3
CAIGSSSYEQYF
>TRBJ2-3|TRBV3-1
CASSPRQGIADTQYF
>TRBJ2-2|TRBV6-1
CASSRASGGAPGELFF
>TRBJ2-7|TRBV5-1
CASSTGTSGRASYEQYF
>TRBJ1-3|TRBV3-1
CASSQDLRTSHFSGNTIYF
>TRBJ2-4|TRBV6-1
CASSPATHLAKNIQYF
>TRBJ1-2|TRBV6-1
CASSEASLGDYGYTF
>TRBJ2-3|TRBV4-2
CASSQDPAQGAGTDTQYF
>TRBJ2-2|TRBV11-2
CASSFPGAGELFF
>TRBJ2-5|TRBV6-5
CASWLVPETQYF
>TRBJ2-7|TRBV2
CASSETQRGEQYF
>TRBJ1-1|TRBV7-3
CASSFGQGAEAFF
>TRBJ2-7|TRBV20-1
CSAESPSIDEQYF
>TRBJ2-5|TRBV20-1
CSASGRRQETQYF
>TRBJ2-3|TRBV29-1
CSVPVGPGASTDTQYF
>TRBJ1-3|TRBV20-1
CSASRGQSGNTIYF
>TRBJ2-2|TRBV19
CASRSPRGRLAVTGELFF
>TRBJ1-1|TRBV12-3/TRBV12-4
CASTGAIGVEAFF
>TRBJ2-3|TRBV20-1
CSARLRGGLSTDTQYF
>TRBJ1-4|TRBV5-1
CASSLGDKSEKLFF
>TRBJ1-5|TRBV12-3/TRBV12-4
CASTGGNQPQHF
>TRBJ2-7|TRBV20-1
CSSPGQGAGEQYF
>TRBJ2-1|TRBV20-1
CSAKGQVGYNEQFF
>TRBJ2-2|TRBV6-1
CASSRGTSGRSPGELFF
>TRBJ2-1|TRBV10-3
CAISEGGPYNEQFF
>TRBJ2-3|TRBV10-1
CASSEFLAGGKTDTQYF
>TRBJ2-1|TRBV18
CASSRESNEQFF
>TRBJ2-1|TRBV7-9
CASSFSGITYNEQFF
>TRBJ2-1|TRBV12-3/TRBV12-4
CASSFGSKGAYNEQFF
>TRBJ1-4|TRBV7-9
CASSLPGEANEKLFF
>TRBJ2-5|TRBV7-2
CASSSGTGQKETQYF
>TRBJ2-1|TRBV20-1
CCARDWTSGGNEQFF
>TRBJ2-7|TRBV28
CASSPIAGTGYEQYF
>TRBJ2-2|TRBV5-1
CASSSTGGWSTGELFF
>TRBJ2-1|TRBV7-3
CASSLGRLDEQFF
>TRBJ1-1|TRBV4-1
CASSQEFLFLGVNTEAFF
>TRBJ2-1|TRBV18
CASSPLELPSNEQFF
>TRBJ2-7|TRBV7-9
CASSFSTLVDEQYF
>TRBJ2-3|TRBV12-3/TRBV12-4
CASSLEGRDTDTQYF
>TRBJ2-7|TRBV7-9
CASSLVAGGYEQYF
>TRBJ2-5|TRBV6-1
CASRPTQAGTQYF